The 2 T cell receptor beta chains listed next were all sequenced from one sample in a study of T cell responses to AZD1222 COVID-19 vaccine. Data came from immunoSEQ multiplex PCR; TCRdb stores just in-frame clones and leaves some out. Here the sample spans 150,000 to 250,000 clones, approximately 91% being singletons. The material was peripheral blood, obtained 28 days after the second AZD1222 dose. Source of these receptors: an adult who received the AZD1222 COVID-19 vaccine.

V usage is TRBV30 and J usage is TRBJ2-5; D gene unclear. Germline V gene data show CDR1 as GTSNPN and CDR2 as SVGIG (reference sequence). The CDR3 consists of 11 residues. V dropped 4 bases and J dropped 8 bases, with 11 bases sitting between them. CDR3 bases: TGTGCCTGGAAGGATCGCGAAACCCAGTACTTC. Its translation: CAWKDRETQYF.

In this sample, this clone turned up once. The genes are TRBV7-2 and TRBJ2-5, with D possibly matching TRBD1 (6 bases). The CDR3 is made up of 16 amino acids. Per the germline V gene, CDR1 is SGHTA and CDR2 is FQGNSA. With 5 bases removed from V and 1 base from J, the gap between germline ends came to 17 bases. This CDR3 is CASSRKAGALQETQYF. The CDR3 DNA follows: TGTGCCAGCAGCCGTAAGGCAGGGGCCCTCCAAGAGACCCAGTACTTC.